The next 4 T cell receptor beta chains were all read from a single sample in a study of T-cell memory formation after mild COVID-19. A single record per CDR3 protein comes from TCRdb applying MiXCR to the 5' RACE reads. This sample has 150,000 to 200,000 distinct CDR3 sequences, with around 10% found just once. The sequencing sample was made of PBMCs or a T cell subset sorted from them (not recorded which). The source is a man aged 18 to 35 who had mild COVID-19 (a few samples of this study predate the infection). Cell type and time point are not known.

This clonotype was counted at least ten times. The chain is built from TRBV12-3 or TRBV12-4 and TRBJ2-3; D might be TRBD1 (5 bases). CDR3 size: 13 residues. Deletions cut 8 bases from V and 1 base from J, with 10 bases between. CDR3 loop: CASLGQGTDTQYF. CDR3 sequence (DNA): TGTGCCAGCCTGGGGCAGGGCACAGATACGCAGTATTTT.

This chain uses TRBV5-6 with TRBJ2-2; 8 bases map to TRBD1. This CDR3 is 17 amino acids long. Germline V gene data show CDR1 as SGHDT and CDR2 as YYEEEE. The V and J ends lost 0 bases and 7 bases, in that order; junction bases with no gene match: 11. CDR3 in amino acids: CASSLAGQGASNGELFF. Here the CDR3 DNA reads TGTGCCAGCAGCTTGGCGGGGCAGGGGGCGTCTAACGGGGAGCTGTTTTTT. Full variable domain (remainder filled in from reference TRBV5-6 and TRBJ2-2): DAGVTQSPTHLIKTRGQQVTLRCSPKSGHDTVSWYQQALGQGPQFIFQYYEEEERQRGNFPDRFSGHQFPNYSSELNVNALLLGDSALYLCASSLAGQGASNGELFFGEGSRLTVL.

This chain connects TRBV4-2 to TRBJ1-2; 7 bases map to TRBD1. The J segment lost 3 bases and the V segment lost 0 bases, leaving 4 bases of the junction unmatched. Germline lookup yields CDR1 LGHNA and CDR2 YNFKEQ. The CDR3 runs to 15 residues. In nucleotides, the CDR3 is TGTGCCAGCAGCCAAGATGGGGACAGCCACTATGGCTACACCTTC. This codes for CASSQDGDSHYGYTF.

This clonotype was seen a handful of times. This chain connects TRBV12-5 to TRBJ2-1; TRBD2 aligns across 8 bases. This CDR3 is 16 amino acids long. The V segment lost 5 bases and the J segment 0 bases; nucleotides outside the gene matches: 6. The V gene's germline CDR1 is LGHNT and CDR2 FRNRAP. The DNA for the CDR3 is TGTGCTAGTGGTACCCCGGGACTAGGCTCCTACAATGAGCAGTTCTTC. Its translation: CASGTPGLGSYNEQFF.